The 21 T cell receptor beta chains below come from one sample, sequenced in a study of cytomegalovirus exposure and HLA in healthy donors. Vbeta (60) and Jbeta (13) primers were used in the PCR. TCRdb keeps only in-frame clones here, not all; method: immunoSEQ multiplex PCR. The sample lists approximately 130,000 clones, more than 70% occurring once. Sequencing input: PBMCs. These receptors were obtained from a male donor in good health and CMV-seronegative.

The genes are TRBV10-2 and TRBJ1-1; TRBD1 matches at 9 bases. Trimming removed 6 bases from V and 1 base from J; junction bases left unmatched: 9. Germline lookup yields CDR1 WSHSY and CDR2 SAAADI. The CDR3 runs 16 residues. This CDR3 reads CASSEGQGRWNTEAFF. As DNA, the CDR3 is TGCGCCAGCAGCGAAGGACAGGGGAGATGGAACACTGAAGCTTTCTTT.

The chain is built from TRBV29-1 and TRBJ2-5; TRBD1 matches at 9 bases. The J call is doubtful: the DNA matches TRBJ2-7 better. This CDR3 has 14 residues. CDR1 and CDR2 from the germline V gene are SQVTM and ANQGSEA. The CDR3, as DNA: TGCAGCGTGCAACAGGGGGCGCGCCCCTACGAGCAGTACTTC. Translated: CSVQQGARPYEQYF.

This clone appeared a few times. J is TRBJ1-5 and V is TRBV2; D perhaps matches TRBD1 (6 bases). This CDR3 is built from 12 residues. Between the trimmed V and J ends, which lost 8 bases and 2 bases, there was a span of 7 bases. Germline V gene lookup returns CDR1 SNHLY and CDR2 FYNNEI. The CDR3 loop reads CASSGGNQPQHF. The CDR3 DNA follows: TGTGCCAGCTCAGGGGGCAATCAGCCCCAGCATTTT.

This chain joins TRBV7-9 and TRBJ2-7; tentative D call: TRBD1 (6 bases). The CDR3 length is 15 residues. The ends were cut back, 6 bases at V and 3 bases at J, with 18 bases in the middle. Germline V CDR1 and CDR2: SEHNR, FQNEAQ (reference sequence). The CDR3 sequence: CASSHSRTADYEQYF. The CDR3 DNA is TGTGCCAGCAGTCATAGTAGGACAGCCGACTACGAGCAGTACTTC.

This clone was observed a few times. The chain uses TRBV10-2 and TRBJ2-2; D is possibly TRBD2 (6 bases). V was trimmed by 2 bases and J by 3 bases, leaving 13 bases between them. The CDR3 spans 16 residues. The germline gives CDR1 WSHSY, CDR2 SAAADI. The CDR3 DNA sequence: TGCGCCAGCAGTGAGCGGCGCGGAGGGGACACCGGGGAGCTGTTTTTT. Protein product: CASSERRGGDTGELFF.

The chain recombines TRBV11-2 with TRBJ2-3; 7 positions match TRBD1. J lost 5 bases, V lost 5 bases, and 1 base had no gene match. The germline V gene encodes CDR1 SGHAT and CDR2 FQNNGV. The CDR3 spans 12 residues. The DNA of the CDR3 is TGTGCCAGCAGCCCAGGGGGAGATACGCAGTATTTT. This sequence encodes CASSPGGDTQYF.

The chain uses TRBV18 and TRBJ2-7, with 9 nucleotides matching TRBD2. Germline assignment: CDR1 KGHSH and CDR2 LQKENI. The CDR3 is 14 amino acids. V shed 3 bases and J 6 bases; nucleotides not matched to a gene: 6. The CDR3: CASSPAGGTPEQYF. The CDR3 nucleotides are TGTGCCAGCTCACCTGCGGGGGGGACCCCCGAGCAGTACTTC.

CDR3 nucleotides: TGTGCCAGCAGTTACCTTACAGGGAATGAGCAGTACTTC. Protein: CASSYLTGNEQYF. The rearrangement uses TRBV6-5 and TRBJ2-7; perhaps TRBD1 as D (6 bases). V lost 2 bases to trimming and J lost 7 bases, with 12 bases between them. CDR1 and CDR2 (germline): MNHEY, SVGAGI. CDR3 length equals 13 residues.

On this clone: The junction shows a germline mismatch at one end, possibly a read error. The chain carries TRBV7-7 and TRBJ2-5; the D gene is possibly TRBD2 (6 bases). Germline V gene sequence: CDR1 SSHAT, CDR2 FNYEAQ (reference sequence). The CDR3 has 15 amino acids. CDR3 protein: CASSAGRVQRETQYF. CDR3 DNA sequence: TGTGCTAGCAGCGCGGGACGGGTCCAAAGGGAGACCCAGTACTTC.

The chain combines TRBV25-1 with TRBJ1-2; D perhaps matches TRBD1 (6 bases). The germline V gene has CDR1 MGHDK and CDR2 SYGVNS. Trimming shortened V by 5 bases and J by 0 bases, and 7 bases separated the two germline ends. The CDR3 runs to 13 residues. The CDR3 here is CASSQGTNYGYTF. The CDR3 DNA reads TGTGCCAGCAGTCAGGGGACTAACTATGGCTACACCTTC.

This CDR3 is CASSLYGGSNQPQHF. The CDR3 nucleotides are TGCGCCAGCAGCTTGTACGGAGGGAGCAATCAGCCCCAGCATTTT. The chain couples TRBV5-1 to TRBJ1-5; D is uncertain. CDR3 length equals 15 residues. Germline lookup yields CDR1 SGHRS and CDR2 YFSETQ. Trimming took 1 base from V and 1 from J, leaving 9 bases between them.

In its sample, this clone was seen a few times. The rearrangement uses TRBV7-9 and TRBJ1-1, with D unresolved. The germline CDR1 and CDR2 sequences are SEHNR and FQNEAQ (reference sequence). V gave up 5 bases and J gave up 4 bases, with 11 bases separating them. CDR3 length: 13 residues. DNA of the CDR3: TGTGCCAGCAGCGGGCAGGATTTCACTGAAGCTTTCTTT. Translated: CASSGQDFTEAFF.

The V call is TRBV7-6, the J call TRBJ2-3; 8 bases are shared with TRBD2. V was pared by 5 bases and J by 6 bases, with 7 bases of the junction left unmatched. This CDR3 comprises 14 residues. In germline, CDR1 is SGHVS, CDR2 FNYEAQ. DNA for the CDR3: TGTGCCAGCAGCCGTCGGGGGGGCCAGGATACGCAGTATTTT. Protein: CASSRRGGQDTQYF.

CDR3 sequence: CASRPPTGGNSPLHF. The DNA of the CDR3 is TGTGCCAGCAGACCACCGACAGGGGGGAATTCACCCCTCCACTTT. This chain uses TRBV7-2 with TRBJ1-6; 9 bases match TRBD1. The V gene end was trimmed by 6 bases and the J gene end by 7 bases; junction bases not matched to a gene: 7. Germline V gives CDR1 SGHTA, CDR2 FQGNSA. CDR3 length equals 15 residues.

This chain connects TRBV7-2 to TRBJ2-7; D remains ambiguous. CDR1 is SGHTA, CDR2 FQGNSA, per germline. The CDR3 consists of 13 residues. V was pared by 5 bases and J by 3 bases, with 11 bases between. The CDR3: CASSPTPGYEQYF. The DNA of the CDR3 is TGTGCCAGCAGCCCCACCCCCGGCTACGAGCAGTACTTC.

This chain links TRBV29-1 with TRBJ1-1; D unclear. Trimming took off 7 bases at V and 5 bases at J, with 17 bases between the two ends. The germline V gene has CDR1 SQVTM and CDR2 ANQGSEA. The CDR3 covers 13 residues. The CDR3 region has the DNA TGCAGCGACGCGACGCGTCGGAGGACTGAAGCTTTCTTT. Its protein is CSDATRRRTEAFF.

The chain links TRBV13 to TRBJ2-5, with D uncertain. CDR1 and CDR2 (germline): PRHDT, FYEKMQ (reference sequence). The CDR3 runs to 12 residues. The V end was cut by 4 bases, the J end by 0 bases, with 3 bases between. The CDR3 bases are TGTGCCAGCAGCTCTAACCAAGAGACCCAGTACTTC. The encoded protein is CASSSNQETQYF.

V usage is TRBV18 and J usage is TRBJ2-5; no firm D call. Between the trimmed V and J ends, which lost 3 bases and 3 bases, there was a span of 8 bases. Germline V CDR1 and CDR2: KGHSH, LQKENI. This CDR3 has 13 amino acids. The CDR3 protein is CASSPRGEETQYF. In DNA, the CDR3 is TGTGCCAGCTCACCGCGAGGCGAAGAGACCCAGTACTTC.

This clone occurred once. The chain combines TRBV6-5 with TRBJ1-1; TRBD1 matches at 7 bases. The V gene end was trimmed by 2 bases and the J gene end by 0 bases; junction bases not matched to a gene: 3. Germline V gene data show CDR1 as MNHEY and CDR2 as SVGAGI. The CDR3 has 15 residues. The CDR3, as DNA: TGTGCCAGCAGTTACGGGACAGCGTTGAACACTGAAGCTTTCTTT. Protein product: CASSYGTALNTEAFF.

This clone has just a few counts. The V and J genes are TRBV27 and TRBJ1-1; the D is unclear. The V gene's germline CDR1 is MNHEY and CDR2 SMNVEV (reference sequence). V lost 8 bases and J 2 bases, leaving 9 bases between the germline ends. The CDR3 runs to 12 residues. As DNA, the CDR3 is TGTGCCAGCCGGGAGGTTAACACTGAAGCTTTCTTT. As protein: CASREVNTEAFF.

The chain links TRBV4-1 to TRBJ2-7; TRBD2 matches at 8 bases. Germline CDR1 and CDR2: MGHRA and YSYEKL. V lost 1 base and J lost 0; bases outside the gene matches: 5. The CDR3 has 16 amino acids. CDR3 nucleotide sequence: TGCGCCAGCAGCCAAGTGATTAGCGGGGCCTCCTACGAGCAGTACTTC. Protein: CASSQVISGASYEQYF.